A single sample is the source of the 9 T cell receptor beta chains below, sequenced in a study of molecular identifiers for immune sequencing clone quantification. One entry per CDR3 protein, called by TCRdb with MiXCR from the PCR reads. The sample has about 630,000 distinct CDR3 sequences, about 25% seen once. Sequencing used naive CD8+ T cells from blood, with Jurkat cell RNA spiked in. As to subset: FACS-sorted CD8+CD4-CCR7+CD45RA+ naive T cells. The receptors come from a human donor in good health. Some libraries in this study had Jurkat cell RNA spiked in.

On this clonotype: A much larger clone differs from this one at a single base, so this may be a read error. The rearrangement joins TRBV5-3 to TRBJ2-3, with unresolved D. TRBV5-3 belongs to the ORF category, with a function that is uncertain. V was trimmed by 8 bases and J by 8 bases, leaving 18 bases between them. CDR3 length: 13 residues. The CDR3 loop is CASKGPLPGTQYF. CDR3 nucleotide sequence: TGTGCCAGTAAAGGGCCCCTCCCCGGTACGCAGTATTTT.

This clonotype was recorded only once. A clone one base away is much larger, so this may be a read error. As DNA, the CDR3 is TGTGCCAGCATCGTGGTTGGAGGGGACAATGAAGCTTTCTTT. Translating it yields CASIVVGGDNEAFF. The chain is built from TRBV7-9 and TRBJ1-1; the D gene is possibly TRBD1 (6 bases). CDR1 and CDR2 (germline): SEHNR, FQNEAQ (reference sequence). V shed 7 bases and J shed 7 bases, with 19 bases lying between them. There are 14 residues in the CDR3.

This chain links TRBV11-2 with TRBJ2-1; 7 bases line up with TRBD2. CDR3 length: 17 residues. Germline loops: CDR1 SGHAT, CDR2 FQNNGV. Germline trimming cut 0 bases from V and 4 bases from J; bases unmatched to any gene: 9. For the CDR3, the DNA is TGTGCCAGCAGCTTAGAAAGGGCTAGCGGAGTTTACAATGAGCAGTTCTTC. Protein product: CASSLERASGVYNEQFF.

This chain connects TRBV13 to TRBJ2-1; 15 nucleotides align to TRBD2. CDR3 length: 18 residues. Germline values: CDR1 PRHDT, CDR2 FYEKMQ (reference sequence). V lost 4 bases and J lost 6; bases outside the gene matches: 10. The CDR3: CASSYAQGLAGGVNEQFF. The CDR3 DNA is TGTGCCAGCAGCTACGCCCAGGGACTAGCGGGAGGAGTCAATGAGCAGTTCTTC.

A few counts support this clonotype. The chain has TRBV7-2 and TRBJ2-7; D unclear. The CDR3 spans 15 residues. V lost 2 bases to trimming and J lost 2 bases, with 13 bases between them. Germline V gene sequence: CDR1 SGHTA, CDR2 FQGNSA. CDR3 coding DNA: TGTGCCAGCAGCTTACTACCCCTAAAGACCTACGAGCAGTACTTC. This gives the protein CASSLLPLKTYEQYF. Using reference TRBV7-2 and TRBJ2-7 for the parts outside the CDR3, the full variable domain is GAGVSQSPSNKVTEKGKDVELRCDPISGHTALYWYRQSLGQGLEFLIYFQGNSAPDKSGLPSDRFSAERTGGSVSTLTIQRTQQEDSAVYLCASSLLPLKTYEQYFGPGTRLTVT.

About this clonotype: This clone may be a read error of a much larger clone one base away. The chain couples TRBV29-1 to TRBJ1-1; D gene ambiguous. Per germline, CDR1 SQVTM and CDR2 ANQGSEA. The CDR3 covers 12 residues. V was cut by 1 base and J by 7 bases, with 10 bases left in between. The CDR3 protein is CSVEVVSLEAFF. The CDR3 nucleotides are TGCAGCGTTGAAGTGGTCAGCCTTGAAGCTTTCTTT.

The chain recombines TRBV29-1 with TRBJ2-7, with 7 nucleotides matching TRBD2. This CDR3 comprises 11 residues. J lost 3 bases, V lost 7 bases, and 3 bases had no gene match. Germline-derived CDR1 and CDR2 are SQVTM and ANQGSEA. CDR3 sequence (DNA): TGCAGCGGGGGGGAGGGCTACGAGCAGTACTTC. It codes for CSGGEGYEQYF.

This chain uses TRBV6-2 or TRBV6-3 with TRBJ2-7; 7 bases are a match to TRBD1. V lost 4 bases and J lost 5; bases outside the gene matches: 8. The CDR3 runs 14 residues. In germline, CDR1 is MNHEY, CDR2 SVGEGT. The CDR3 nucleotides are TGTGCCAGCAGTTTCAGGACAGGCCTGCACGAGCAGTACTTC. It is translated as CASSFRTGLHEQYF.

This clonotype was counted a few times. The rearrangement joins TRBV19 to TRBJ2-3; D gene ambiguous. The CDR3 spans 17 residues. V shed 3 bases and J shed 0 bases, with 16 bases lying between them. Germline V CDR1 and CDR2: LNHDA, SQIVND (reference sequence). The CDR3: CASSIAHSGSSTDTQYF. Here the CDR3 DNA reads TGTGCCAGTAGTATCGCTCACAGTGGATCTAGCACAGATACGCAGTATTTT. Combining the CDR3 with reference TRBV19 and TRBJ2-3 gives the whole variable domain DGGITQSPKYLFRKEGQNVTLSCEQNLNHDAMYWYRQDPGQGLRLIYYSQIVNDFQKGDIAEGYSVSREKKESFPLTVTSAQKNPTAFYLCASSIAHSGSSTDTQYFGPGTRLTVL.